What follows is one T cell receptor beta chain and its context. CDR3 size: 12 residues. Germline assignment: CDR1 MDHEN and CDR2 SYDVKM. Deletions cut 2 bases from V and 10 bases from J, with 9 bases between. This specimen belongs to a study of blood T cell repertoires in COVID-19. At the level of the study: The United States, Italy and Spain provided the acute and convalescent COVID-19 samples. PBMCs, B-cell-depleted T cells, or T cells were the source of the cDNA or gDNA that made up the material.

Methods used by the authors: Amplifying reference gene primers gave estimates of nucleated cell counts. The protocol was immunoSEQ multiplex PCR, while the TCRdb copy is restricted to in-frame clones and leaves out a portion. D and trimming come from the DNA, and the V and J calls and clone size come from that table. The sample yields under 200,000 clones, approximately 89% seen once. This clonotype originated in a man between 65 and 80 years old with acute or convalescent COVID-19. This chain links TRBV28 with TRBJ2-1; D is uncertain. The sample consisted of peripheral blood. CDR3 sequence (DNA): TGTGCCAGCAGTTTAGCCCCACGGGAGCAGTTCTTC. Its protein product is CASSLAPREQFF.